Listed below are T cell receptor beta chains from one sample, sequenced in a study of blood T cells in healthy people across ages. TCRdb re-called the 5' RACE reads through MiXCR, storing one row per CDR3 protein. The table has around 1.1 million distinct CDR3 sequences, less than 45% seen once. The sample was blood. Receptors were obtained from a man between 18 and 35 years old in good health. The CDR3 runs from the conserved cysteine through the conserved F or W. Each record gives: V gene, J gene, clone size, CDR3 protein. The listing skips clone size in some rows; elsewhere it reads once, few, many or a size class.

V gene: TRBV20-1; J gene: TRBJ2-3; clone size: few; CDR3 protein: CSAGDLNGGYTDTQYF
V gene: TRBV5-1; J gene: TRBJ2-1; clone size: many; CDR3 protein: CASSSRTGNEQFF
V gene: TRBV7-3; J gene: TRBJ2-1; clone size: .; CDR3 protein: CASSMGTGPYNEQFF
V gene: TRBV9; J gene: TRBJ2-3; clone size: .; CDR3 protein: CASSAGGRGRSSTDTQYF
V gene: TRBV9; J gene: TRBJ2-2; clone size: once; CDR3 protein: CAGSVRLANTGELFF
V gene: TRBV6-1; J gene: TRBJ2-1; clone size: few; CDR3 protein: CASTDRRQGGYNEQFF
V gene: TRBV27; J gene: TRBJ2-5; clone size: .; CDR3 protein: CASSSLAGGLQETQYF
V gene: TRBV7-3; J gene: TRBJ2-1; clone size: few; CDR3 protein: CASSPDGGRQFF
V gene: TRBV13; J gene: TRBJ2-1; clone size: .; CDR3 protein: CASSPMDRSSYNEQFF
V gene: TRBV7-2; J gene: TRBJ1-5; clone size: .; CDR3 protein: CASSVRGFGQPQHF
V gene: TRBV25-1; J gene: TRBJ1-4; clone size: .; CDR3 protein: CASSESGFRGLGEKLFF